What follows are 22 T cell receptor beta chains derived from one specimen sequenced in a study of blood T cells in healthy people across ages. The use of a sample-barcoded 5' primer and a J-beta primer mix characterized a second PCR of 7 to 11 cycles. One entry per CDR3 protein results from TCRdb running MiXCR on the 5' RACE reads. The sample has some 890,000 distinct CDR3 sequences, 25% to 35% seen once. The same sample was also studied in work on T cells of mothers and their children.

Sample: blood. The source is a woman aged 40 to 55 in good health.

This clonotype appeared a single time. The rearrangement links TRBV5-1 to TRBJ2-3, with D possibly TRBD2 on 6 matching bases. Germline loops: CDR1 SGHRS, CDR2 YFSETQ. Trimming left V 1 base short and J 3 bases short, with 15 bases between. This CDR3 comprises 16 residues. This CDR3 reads CASSLNAGPKTDTQYF. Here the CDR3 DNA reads TGCGCCAGCAGCTTGAATGCGGGGCCGAAAACAGATACGCAGTATTTT. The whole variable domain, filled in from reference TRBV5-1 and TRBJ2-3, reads KAGVTQTPRYLIKTRGQQVTLSCSPISGHRSVSWYQQTPGQGLQFLFEYFSETQRNKGNFPGRFSGRQFSNSRSEMNVSTLELGDSALYLCASSLNAGPKTDTQYFGPGTRLTVL.

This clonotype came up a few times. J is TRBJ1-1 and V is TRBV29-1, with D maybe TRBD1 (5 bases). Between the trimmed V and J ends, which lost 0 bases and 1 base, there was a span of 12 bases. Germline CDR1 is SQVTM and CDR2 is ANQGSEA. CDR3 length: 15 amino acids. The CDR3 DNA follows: TGCAGCGTTGAAGATTATGGGGGATGGAACACTGAAGCTTTCTTT. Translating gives CSVEDYGGWNTEAFF. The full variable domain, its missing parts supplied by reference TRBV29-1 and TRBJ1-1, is SAVISQKPSRDICQRGTSLTIQCQVDSQVTMMFWYRQQPGQSLTLIATANQGSEATYESGFVIDKFPISRPNLTFSTLTVSNMSPEDSSIYLCSVEDYGGWNTEAFFGQGTRLTVV.

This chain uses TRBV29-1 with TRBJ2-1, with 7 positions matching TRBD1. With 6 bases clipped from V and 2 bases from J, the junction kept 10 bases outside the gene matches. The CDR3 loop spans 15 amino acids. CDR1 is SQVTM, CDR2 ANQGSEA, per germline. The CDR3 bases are TGCAGCGTCACTCCGACAGGGTTACCCTACAATGAGCAGTTCTTC. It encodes CSVTPTGLPYNEQFF.

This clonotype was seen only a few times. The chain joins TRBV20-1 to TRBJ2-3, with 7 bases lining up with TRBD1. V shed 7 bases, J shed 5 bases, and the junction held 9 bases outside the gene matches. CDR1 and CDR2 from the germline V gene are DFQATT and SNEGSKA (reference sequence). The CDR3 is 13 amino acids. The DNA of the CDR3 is TGCAGTGTGCAGACAGGGCCAGTAGATACGCAGTATTTT. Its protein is CSVQTGPVDTQYF.

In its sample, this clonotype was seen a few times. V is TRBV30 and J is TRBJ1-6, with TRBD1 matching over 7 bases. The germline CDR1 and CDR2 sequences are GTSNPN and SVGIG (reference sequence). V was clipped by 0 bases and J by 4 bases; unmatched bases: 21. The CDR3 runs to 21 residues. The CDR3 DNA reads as TGTGCCTGGAGTGTTCCGCCTAGAAACAGGGGACTACGGATTTATAATTCACCCCTCCACTTT. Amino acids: CAWSVPPRNRGLRIYNSPLHF.

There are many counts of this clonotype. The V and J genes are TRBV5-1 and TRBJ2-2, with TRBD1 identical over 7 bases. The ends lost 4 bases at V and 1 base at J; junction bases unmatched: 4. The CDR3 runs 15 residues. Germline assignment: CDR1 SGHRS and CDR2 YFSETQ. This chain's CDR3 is CASSLGQLNTGELFF. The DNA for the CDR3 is TGCGCCAGCAGCCTGGGACAGTTGAACACCGGGGAGCTGTTTTTT.

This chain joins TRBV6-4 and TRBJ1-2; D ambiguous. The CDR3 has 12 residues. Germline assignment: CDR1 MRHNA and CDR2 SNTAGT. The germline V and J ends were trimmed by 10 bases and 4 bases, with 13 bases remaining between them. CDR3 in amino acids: CANPNDIYGYTF. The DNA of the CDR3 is TGTGCCAACCCCAACGACATCTATGGCTACACCTTC.

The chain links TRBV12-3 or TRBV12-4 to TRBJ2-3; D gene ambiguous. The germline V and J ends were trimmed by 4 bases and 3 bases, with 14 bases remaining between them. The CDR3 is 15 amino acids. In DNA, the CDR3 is TGTGCCAGCAGTTGGACCAGAGCTAGAACAGATACGCAGTATTTT. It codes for CASSWTRARTDTQYF.

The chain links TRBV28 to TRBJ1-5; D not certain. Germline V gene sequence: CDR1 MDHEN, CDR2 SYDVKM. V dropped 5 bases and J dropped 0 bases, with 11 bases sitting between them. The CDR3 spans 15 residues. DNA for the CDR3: TGTGCCAGCAGTAAAGGGTCCCATAGCAATCAGCCCCAGCATTTT. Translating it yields CASSKGSHSNQPQHF.

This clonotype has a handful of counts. The CDR3 loop reads CASSWDREGEKLFF. The CDR3 DNA sequence: TGTGCCAGCAGCTGGGACAGGGAGGGTGAAAAACTGTTTTTT. The chain uses TRBV7-2 and TRBJ1-4, with TRBD1 matching over 9 bases. The CDR3 length is 14 residues. Germline values: CDR1 SGHTA, CDR2 FQGNSA. J was trimmed by 7 bases and V by 4 bases; bases with no gene match: 4.

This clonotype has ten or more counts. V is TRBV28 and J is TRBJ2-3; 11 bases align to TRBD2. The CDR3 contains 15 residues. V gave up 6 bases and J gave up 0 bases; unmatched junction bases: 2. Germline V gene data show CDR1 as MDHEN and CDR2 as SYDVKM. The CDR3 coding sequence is TGTGCCAGCAGGTCTAGCGGGGGGAGCACAGATACGCAGTATTTT. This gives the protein CASRSSGGSTDTQYF.

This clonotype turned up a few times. In DNA form, the CDR3 reads TGCGCCAGCAGCTTAGGTCCAGGGCGAGGCTACACCTTC. It specifies CASSLGPGRGYTF. The chain recombines TRBV5-1 with TRBJ1-2; a possible D gene is TRBD1 (5 bases). Germline-derived CDR1 and CDR2 are SGHRS and YFSETQ. The CDR3 covers 13 residues. Trimming left V 2 bases short and J 8 bases short, with 13 bases between.

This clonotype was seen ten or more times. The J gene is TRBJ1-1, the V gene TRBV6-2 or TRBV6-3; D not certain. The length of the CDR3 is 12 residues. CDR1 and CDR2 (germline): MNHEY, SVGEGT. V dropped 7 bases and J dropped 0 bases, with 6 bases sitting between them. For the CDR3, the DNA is TGTGCCAGCACGAGGCTGAACACTGAAGCTTTCTTT. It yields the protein CASTRLNTEAFF.

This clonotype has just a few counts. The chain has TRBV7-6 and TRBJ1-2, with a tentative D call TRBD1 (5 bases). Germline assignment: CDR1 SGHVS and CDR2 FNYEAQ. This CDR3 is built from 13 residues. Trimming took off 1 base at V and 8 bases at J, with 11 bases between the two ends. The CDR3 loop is CASSLGVGVGYTF. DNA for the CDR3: TGTGCCAGCAGCTTAGGCGTAGGGGTAGGCTACACCTTC. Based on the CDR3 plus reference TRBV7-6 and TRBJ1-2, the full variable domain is GAGVSQSPRYKVTKRGQDVALRCDPISGHVSLYWYRQALGQGPEFLTYFNYEAQQDKSGLPNDRFSAERPEGSISTLTIQRTEQRDSAMYRCASSLGVGVGYTFGSGTRLTVV.

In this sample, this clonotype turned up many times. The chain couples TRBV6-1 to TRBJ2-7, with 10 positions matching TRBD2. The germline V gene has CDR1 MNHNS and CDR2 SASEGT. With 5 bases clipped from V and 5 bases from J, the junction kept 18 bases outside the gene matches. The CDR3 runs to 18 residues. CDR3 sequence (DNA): TGTGCCAGCAGTCAAAAACTAGCGGGGACAGCTACTGGCCACGAGCAGTACTTC. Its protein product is CASSQKLAGTATGHEQYF.

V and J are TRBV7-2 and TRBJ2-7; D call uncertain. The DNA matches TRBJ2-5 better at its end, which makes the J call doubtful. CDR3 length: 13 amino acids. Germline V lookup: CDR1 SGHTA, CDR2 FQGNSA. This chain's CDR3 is CASSLDGARTQYF. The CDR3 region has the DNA TGTGCCAGCAGCTTGGACGGAGCGCGGACCCAGTACTTC.

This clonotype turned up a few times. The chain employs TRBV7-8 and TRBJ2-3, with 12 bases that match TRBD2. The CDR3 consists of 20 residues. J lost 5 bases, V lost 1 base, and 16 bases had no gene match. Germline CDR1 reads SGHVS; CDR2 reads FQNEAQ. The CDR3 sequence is CASSLEGLAGGPGVGDTQYF. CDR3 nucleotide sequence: TGTGCCAGCAGCTTAGAGGGGCTAGCGGGGGGGCCAGGCGTTGGAGATACGCAGTATTTT. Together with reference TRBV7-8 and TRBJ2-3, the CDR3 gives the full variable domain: GAGVSQSPRYKVAKRGQDVALRCDPISGHVSLFWYQQALGQGPEFLTYFQNEAQLDKSGLPSDRFFAERPEGSVSTLKIQRTQQEDSAVYLCASSLEGLAGGPGVGDTQYFGPGTRLTVL.

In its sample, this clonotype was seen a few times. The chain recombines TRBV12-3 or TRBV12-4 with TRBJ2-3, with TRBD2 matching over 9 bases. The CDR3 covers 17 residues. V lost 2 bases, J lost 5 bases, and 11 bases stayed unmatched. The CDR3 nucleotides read TGTGCCAGCAGTTTAAATAGGGCTAGCGGGGTCCTAGATACGCAGTATTTT. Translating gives CASSLNRASGVLDTQYF.

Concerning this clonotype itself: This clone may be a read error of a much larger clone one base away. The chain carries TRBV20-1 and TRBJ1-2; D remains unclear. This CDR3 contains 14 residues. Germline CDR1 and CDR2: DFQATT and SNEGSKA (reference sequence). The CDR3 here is CSARAPGVLGGCTF. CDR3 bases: TGCAGTGCTAGAGCGCCAGGAGTCTTAGGTGGCTGCACCTTC.

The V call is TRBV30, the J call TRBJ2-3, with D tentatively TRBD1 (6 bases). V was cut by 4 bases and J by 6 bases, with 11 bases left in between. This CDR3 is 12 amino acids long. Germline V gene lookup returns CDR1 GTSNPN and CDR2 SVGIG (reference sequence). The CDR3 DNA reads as TGTGCCTGGAATTTTAGGGGGGATACGCAGTATTTT. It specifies CAWNFRGDTQYF.

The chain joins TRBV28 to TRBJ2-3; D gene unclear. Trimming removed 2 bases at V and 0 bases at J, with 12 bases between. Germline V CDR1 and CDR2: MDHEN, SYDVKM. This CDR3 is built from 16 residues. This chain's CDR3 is CASSLRVWNSTDTQYF. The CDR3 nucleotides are TGTGCCAGCAGTTTACGGGTTTGGAACAGCACAGATACGCAGTATTTT.

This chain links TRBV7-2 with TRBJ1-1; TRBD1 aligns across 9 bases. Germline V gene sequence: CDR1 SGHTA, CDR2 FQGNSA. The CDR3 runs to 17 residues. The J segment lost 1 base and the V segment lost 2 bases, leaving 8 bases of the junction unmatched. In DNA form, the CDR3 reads TGTGCCAGCAGCTTATGGGGACAGGGTTCCTCGAACACTGAAGCTTTCTTT. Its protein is CASSLWGQGSSNTEAFF. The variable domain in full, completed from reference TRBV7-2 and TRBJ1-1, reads GAGVSQSPSNKVTEKGKDVELRCDPISGHTALYWYRQSLGQGLEFLIYFQGNSAPDKSGLPSDRFSAERTGGSVSTLTIQRTQQEDSAVYLCASSLWGQGSSNTEAFFGQGTRLTVV.